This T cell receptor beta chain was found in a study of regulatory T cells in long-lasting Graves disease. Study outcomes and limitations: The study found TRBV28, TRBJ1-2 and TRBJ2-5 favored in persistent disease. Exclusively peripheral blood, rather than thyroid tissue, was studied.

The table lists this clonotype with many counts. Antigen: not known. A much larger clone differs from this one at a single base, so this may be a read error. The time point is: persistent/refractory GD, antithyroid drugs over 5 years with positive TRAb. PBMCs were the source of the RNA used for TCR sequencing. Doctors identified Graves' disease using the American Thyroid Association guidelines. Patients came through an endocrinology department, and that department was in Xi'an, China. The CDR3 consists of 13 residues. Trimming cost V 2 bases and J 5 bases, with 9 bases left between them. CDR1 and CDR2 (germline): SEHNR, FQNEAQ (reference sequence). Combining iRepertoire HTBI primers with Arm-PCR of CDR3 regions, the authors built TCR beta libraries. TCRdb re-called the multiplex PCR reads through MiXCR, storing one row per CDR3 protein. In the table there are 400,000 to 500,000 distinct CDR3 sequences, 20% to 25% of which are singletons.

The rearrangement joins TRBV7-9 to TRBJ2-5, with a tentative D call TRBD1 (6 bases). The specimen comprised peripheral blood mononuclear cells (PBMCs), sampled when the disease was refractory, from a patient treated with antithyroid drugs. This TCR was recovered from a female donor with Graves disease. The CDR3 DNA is TGTGCCAGCAGCTTATCAGGGGACGAGACCCAGTACTTC. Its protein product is CASSLSGDETQYF.